This TCR beta chain is drawn from a study of T-cell reconstitution after alpha-beta-depleted transplantation in children. Germline assignment: CDR1 SEHNR and CDR2 FQNEAQ (reference sequence). CDR3 length: 14 amino acids. The V and J ends lost 1 base and 2 bases respectively, with 9 bases between them. This clonotype was counted between two and nine times. The library targeted TCRbeta and was prepared with unique molecular identifiers. One entry per CDR3 protein, called by TCRdb with MiXCR from the PCR reads. The sample yields about 540,000 distinct CDR3 sequences, approximately 20% seen once. This sequence originates from a human donor who donated a stem cell graft to a child with acute lymphoblastic leukemia. Sequenced material: PBMCs from the stem cell graft donor, taken from the stem cell graft. The chain is built from TRBV7-9 and TRBJ2-7; D is undetermined. The CDR3 DNA reads as TGTGCCAGCAGCTTAGATGGCAGCCCCTACGAGCAGTACTTC. Its translation: CASSLDGSPYEQYF.